This T cell receptor beta chain comes out of a study of blood T cell repertoires in COVID-19. The CDR3 has 13 residues. Seattle patients were enrolled while actively infected and followed longitudinally. In this sample, this clone turned up a few times. Assay: immunoSEQ multiplex PCR; the TCRdb copy retains only in-frame clones and omits some. The table records about 94,000 clones, about 74% of them present only once. The sample was peripheral blood. The V and J genes are TRBV21-1 and TRBJ2-3; the table assigns TRBD1, which was not confirmed against the DNA. TRBV21-1 is designated a pseudogene. The TCR was taken from a man in his 70s with COVID-19, enrolled during active disease. For the CDR3, the DNA is TGTGCCAGCAGCAAAGGGCTCCAGGATACGCAGTATTTT. This encodes CASSKGLQDTQYF.